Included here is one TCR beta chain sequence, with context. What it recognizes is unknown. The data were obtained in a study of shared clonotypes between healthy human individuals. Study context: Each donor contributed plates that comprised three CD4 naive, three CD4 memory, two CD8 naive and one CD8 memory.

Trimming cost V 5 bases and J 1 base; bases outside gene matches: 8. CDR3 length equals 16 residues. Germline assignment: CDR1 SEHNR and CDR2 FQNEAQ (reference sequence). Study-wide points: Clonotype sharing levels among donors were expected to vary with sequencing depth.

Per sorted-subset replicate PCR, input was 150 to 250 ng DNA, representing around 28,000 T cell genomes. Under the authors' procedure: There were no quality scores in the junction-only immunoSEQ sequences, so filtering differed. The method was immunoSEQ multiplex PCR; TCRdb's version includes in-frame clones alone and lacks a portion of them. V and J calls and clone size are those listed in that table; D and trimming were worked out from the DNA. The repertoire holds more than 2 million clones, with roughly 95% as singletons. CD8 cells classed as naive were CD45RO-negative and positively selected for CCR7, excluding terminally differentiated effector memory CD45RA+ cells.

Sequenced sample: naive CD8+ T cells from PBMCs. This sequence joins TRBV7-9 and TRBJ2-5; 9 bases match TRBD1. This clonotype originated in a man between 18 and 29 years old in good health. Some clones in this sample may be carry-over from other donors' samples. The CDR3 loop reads CASSHTGTGSQETQYF. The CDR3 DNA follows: TGTGCCAGCAGCCACACCGGGACAGGGTCCCAAGAGACCCAGTACTTC.